The source of this TCR beta chain is a study of OX40 agonist ivuxolimab in advanced cancers. Study background: Partial responses, seen in three patients, involved one hepatocellular carcinoma and two cutaneous melanomas.

Germline CDR1 reads GTSNPN; CDR2 reads SVGIG (reference sequence). This CDR3 comprises 14 residues. With V trimmed by 5 bases and J by 5 bases, 11 bases remained unmatched. Repertoires were generated with immunoSEQ multiplex PCR, while TCRdb's copy carries only in-frame clones and drops some. Of about 19,000 clones listed, approximately 77% are singletons. This TCR came from an adult with an advanced solid tumor such as melanoma, head and neck, liver or kidney cancer. The chain couples TRBV30 to TRBJ2-7; 8 nucleotides agree with TRBD2. The starting material was CD4+ or CD8+ T cells sorted from blood, obtained in a trial of the OX40 agonist ivuxolimab. In nucleotides, the CDR3 is TGTGCCTGGGCTCCTTTTGGGACTAGAAACGAGCAGTACTTC. Residues: CAWAPFGTRNEQYF.